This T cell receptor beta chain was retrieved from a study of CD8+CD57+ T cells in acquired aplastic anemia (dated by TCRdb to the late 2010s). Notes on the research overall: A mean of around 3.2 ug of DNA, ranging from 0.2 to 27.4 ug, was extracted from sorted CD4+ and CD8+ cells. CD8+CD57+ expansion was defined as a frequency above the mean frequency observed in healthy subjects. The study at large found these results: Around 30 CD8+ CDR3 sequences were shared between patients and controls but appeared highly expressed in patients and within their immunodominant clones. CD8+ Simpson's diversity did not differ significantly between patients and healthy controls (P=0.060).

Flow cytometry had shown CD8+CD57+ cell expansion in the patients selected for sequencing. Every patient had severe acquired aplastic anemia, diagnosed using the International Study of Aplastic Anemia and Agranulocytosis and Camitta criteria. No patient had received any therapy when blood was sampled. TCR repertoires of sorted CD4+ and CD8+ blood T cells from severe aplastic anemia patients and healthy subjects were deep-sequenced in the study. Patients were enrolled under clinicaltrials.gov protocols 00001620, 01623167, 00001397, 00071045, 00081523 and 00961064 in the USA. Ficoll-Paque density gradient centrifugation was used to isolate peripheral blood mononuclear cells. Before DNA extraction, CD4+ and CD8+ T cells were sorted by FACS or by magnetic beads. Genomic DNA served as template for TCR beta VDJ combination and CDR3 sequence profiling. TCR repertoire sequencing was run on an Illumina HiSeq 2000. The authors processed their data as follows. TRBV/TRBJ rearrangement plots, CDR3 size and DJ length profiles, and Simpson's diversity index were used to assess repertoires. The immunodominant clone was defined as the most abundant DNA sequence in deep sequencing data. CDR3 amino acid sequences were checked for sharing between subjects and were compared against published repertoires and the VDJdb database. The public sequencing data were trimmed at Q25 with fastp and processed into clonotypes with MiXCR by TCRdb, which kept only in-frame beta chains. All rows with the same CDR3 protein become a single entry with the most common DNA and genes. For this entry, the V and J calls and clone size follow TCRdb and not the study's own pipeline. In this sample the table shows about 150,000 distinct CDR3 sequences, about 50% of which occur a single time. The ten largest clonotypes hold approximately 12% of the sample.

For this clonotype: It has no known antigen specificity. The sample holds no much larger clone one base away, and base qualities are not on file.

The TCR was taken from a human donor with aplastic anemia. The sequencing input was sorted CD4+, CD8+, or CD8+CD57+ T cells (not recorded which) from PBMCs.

DNA sequence: TGTGCGGGTGGGGGACTAGCGACAGATACGCAGTATTTT. This gives the protein CAGGGLATDTQYF. The sequence joins TRBV19 to TRBJ2-3; TRBD2 matches 10 bases in the middle. For CDR1 and CDR2, the germline V gene (reference sequence) lists LNHDA and SQIVND. The CDR3 runs 13 amino acids, cysteine and phenylalanine included. The DNA shown is the 39-base CDR3, in frame from base 1.